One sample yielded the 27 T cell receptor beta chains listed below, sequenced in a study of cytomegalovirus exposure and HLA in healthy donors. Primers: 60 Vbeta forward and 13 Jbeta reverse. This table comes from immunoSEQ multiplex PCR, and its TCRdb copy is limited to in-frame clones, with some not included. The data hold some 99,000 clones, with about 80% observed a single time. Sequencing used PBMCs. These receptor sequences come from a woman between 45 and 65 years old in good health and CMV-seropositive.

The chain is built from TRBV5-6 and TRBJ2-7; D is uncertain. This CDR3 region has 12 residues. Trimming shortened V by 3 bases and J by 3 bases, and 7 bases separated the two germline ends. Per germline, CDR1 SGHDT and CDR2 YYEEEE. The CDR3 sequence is CASSSRLYEQYF. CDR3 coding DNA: TGTGCCAGCAGCTCCAGGCTCTACGAGCAGTACTTC.

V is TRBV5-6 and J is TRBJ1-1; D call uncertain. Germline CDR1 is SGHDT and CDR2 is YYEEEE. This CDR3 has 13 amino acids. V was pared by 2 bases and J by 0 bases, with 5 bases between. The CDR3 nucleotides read TGTGCCAGCAGCTTTACACTGAACACTGAAGCTTTCTTT. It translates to CASSFTLNTEAFF.

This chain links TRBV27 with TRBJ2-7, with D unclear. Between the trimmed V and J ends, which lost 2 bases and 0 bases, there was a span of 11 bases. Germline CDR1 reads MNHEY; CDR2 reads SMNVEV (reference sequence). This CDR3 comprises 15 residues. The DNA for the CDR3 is TGTGCCAGCAGTTTAGAGGCTCTCCCCTCCTACGAGCAGTACTTC. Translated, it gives CASSLEALPSYEQYF.

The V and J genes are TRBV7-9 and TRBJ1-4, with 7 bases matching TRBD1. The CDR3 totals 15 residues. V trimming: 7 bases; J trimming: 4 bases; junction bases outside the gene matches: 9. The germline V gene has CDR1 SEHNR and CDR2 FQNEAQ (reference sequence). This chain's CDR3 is CASNLIGTVNEKLFF. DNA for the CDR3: TGTGCCAGCAATTTGATCGGGACAGTTAATGAAAAACTGTTTTTT. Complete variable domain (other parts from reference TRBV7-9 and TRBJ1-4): DTGVSQNPRHKITKRGQNVTFRCDPISEHNRLYWYRQTLGQGPEFLTYFQNEAQLEKSRLLSDRFSAERPKGSFSTLEIQRTEQGDSAMYLCASNLIGTVNEKLFFGSGTQLSVL.

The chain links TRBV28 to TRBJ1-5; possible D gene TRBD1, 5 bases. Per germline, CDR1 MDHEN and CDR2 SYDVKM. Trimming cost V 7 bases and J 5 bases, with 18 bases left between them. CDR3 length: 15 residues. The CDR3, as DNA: TGTGCCAGCACCTCTGGGGGGTGGGCTTATCAGCCCCAGCATTTT. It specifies CASTSGGWAYQPQHF.

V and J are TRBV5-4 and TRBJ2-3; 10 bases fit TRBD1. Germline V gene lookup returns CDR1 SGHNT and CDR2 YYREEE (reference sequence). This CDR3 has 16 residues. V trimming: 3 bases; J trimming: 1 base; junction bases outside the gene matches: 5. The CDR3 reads CASSSTGGAGTDTQYF. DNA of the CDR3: TGTGCCAGCAGCTCGACAGGGGGCGCGGGCACAGATACGCAGTATTTT. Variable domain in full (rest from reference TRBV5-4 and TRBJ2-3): ETGVTQSPTHLIKTRGQQVTLRCSSQSGHNTVSWYQQALGQGPQFIFQYYREEENGRGNFPPRFSGLQFPNYSSELNVNALELDDSALYLCASSSTGGAGTDTQYFGPGTRLTVL.

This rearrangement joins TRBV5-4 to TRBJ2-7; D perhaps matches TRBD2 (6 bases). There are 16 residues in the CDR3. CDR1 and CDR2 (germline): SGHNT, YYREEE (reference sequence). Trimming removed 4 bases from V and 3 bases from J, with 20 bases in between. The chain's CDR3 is CASSPWLGGKDYEQYF. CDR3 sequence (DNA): TGTGCCAGCAGCCCTTGGCTGGGCGGGAAAGACTACGAGCAGTACTTC.

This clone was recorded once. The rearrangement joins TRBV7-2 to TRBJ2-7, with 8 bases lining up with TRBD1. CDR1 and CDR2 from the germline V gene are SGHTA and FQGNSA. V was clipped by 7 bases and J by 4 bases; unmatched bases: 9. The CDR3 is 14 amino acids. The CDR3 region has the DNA TGTGCCAGCAAGGTGGGACAGGCCTTTTACGAGCAGTACTTC. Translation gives CASKVGQAFYEQYF.

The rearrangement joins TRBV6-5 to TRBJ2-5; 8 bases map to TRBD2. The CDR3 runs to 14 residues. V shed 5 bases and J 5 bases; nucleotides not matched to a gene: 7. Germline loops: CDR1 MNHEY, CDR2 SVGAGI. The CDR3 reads CASSPYSGAETQYF. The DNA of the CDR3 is TGTGCCAGCAGTCCCTATAGCGGGGCGGAGACCCAGTACTTC.

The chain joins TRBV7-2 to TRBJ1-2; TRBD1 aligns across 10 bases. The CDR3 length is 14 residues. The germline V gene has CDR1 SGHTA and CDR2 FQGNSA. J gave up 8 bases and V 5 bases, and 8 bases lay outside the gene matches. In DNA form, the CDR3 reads TGTGCCAGCAGCGGGGACAGGGGAGGGGTGGGCTACACCTTC. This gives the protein CASSGDRGGVGYTF.

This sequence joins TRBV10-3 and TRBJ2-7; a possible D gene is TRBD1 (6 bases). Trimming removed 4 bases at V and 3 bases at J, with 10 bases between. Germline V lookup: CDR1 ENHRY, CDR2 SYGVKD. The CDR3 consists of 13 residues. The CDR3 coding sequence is TGTGCCATCAGTGGAGAAGGGGGCTACGAGCAGTACTTC. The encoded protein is CAISGEGGYEQYF.

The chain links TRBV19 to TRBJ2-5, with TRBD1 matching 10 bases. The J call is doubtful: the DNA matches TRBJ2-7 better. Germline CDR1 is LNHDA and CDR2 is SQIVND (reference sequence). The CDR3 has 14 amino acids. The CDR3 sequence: CASSMDRGTYEQYF. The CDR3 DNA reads TGTGCCAGTAGTATGGACAGGGGGACCTACGAGCAGTACTTC.

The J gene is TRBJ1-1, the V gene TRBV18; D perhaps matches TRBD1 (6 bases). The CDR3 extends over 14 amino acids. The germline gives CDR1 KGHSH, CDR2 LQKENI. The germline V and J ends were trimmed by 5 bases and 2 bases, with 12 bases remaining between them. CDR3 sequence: CASSEQGRNTEAFF. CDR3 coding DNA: TGTGCCAGCTCAGAACAGGGTAGAAACACTGAAGCTTTCTTT. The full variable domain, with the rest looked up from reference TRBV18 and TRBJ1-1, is NAGVMQNPRHLVRRRGQEARLRCSPMKGHSHVYWYRQLPEEGLKFMVYLQKENIIDESGMPKERFSAEFPKEGPSILRIQQVVRGDSAAYFCASSEQGRNTEAFFGQGTRLTVV.

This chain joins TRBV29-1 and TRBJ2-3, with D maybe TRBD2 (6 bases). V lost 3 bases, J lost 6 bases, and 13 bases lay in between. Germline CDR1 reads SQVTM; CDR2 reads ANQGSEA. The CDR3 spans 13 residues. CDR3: CSVEWRGIDTQYF. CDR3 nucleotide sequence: TGCAGCGTTGAGTGGCGCGGGATCGATACGCAGTATTTT.

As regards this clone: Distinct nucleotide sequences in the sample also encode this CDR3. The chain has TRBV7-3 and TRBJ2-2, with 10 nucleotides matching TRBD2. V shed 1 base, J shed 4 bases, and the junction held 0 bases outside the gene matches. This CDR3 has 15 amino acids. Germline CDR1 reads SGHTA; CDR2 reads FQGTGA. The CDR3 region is CASSLIAGGTGELFF. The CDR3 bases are TGTGCCAGCAGCTTAATAGCGGGAGGCACCGGGGAGCTGTTTTTT.

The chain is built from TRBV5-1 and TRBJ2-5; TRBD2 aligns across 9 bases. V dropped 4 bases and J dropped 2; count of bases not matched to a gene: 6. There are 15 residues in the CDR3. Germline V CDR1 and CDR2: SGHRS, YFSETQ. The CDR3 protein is CASSPPLAGQETQYF. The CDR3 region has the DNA TGCGCCAGCAGCCCCCCCCTAGCGGGGCAAGAGACCCAGTACTTC.

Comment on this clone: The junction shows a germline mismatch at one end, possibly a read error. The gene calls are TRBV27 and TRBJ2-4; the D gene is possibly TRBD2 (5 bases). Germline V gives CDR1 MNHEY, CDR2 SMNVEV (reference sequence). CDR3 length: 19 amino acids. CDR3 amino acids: CASSSRPLLLSLAKNSQYF. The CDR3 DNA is TGTGCCAGCAGTTCCAGACCCCTTCTCCTAAGTCTAGCCAAAAACAGTCAGTACTTC.

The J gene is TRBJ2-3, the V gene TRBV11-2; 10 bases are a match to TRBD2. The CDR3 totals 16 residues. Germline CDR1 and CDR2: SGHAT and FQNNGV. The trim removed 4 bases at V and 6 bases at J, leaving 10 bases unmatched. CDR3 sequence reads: CASSSRLAGNPDTQYF. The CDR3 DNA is TGTGCCAGCAGCTCCAGACTAGCGGGTAACCCCGATACGCAGTATTTT.

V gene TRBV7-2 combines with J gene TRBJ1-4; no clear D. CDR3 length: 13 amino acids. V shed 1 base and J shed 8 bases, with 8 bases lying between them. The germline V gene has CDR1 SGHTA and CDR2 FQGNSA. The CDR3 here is CASSLDLGEKLFF. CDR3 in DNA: TGTGCCAGCAGCTTAGACCTCGGGGAAAAACTGTTTTTT.

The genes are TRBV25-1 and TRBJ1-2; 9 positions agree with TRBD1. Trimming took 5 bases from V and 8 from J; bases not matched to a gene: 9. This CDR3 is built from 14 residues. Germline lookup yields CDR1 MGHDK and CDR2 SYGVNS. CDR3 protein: CASSNPGTGQGYTF. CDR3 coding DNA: TGTGCCAGCAGTAATCCCGGGACAGGGCAGGGCTACACCTTC.

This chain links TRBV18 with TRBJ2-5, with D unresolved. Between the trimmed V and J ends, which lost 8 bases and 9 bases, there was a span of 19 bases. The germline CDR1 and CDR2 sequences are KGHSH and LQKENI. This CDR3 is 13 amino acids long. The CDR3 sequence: CASRSLPDSSQYF. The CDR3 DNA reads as TGTGCCAGCCGATCGCTGCCCGACTCTTCCCAGTACTTC.

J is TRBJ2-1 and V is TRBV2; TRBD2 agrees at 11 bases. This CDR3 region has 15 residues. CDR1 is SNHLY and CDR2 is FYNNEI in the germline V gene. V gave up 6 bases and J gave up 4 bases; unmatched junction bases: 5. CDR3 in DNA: TGTGCCAGCAGAGTCGGGACTAGCGGATACAATGAGCAGTTCTTC. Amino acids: CASRVGTSGYNEQFF.

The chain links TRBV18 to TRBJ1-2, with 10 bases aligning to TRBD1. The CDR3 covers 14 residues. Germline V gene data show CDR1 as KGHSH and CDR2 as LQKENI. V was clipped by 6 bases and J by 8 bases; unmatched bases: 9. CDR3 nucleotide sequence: TGTGCCAGCTCCCGGGGACAGGGGCAAGAGGGCTACACCTTC. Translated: CASSRGQGQEGYTF.

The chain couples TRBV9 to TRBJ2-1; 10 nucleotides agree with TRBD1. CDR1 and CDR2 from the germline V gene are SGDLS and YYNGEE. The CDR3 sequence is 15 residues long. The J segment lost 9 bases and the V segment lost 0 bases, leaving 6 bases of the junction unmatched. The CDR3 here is CASSVAGQGVGEQFF. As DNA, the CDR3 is TGTGCCAGCAGCGTAGCAGGACAGGGGGTGGGTGAGCAGTTCTTC.

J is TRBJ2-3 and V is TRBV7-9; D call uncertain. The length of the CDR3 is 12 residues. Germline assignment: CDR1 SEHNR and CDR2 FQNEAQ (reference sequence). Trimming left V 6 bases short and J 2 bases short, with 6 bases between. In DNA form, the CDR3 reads TGTGCCAGCAGACCTATCACAGATACGCAGTATTTT. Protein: CASRPITDTQYF. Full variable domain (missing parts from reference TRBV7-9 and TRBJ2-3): DTGVSQNPRHKITKRGQNVTFRCDPISEHNRLYWYRQTLGQGPEFLTYFQNEAQLEKSRLLSDRFSAERPKGSFSTLEIQRTEQGDSAMYLCASRPITDTQYFGPGTRLTVL.

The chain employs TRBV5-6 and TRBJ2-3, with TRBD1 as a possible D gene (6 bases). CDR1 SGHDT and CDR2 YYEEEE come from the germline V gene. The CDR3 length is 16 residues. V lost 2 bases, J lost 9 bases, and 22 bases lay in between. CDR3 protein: CASSFLRLSKQGTQYF. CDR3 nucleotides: TGTGCCAGCAGCTTTCTCCGACTCTCCAAACAGGGCACGCAGTATTTT. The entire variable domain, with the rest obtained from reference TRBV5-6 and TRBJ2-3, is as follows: DAGVTQSPTHLIKTRGQQVTLRCSPKSGHDTVSWYQQALGQGPQFIFQYYEEEERQRGNFPDRFSGHQFPNYSSELNVNALLLGDSALYLCASSFLRLSKQGTQYFGPGTRLTVL.

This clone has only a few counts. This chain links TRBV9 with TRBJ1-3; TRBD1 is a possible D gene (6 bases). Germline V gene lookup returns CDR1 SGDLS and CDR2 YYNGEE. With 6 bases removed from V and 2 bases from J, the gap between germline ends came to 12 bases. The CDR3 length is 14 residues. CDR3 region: CASTTTGTGNTIYF. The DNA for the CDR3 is TGTGCCAGCACCACCACAGGGACTGGAAACACCATATATTTT. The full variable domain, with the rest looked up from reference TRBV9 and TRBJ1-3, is DSGVTQTPKHLITATGQRVTLRCSPRSGDLSVYWYQQSLDQGLQFLIQYYNGEERAKGNILERFSAQQFPDLHSELNLSSLELGDSALYFCASTTTGTGNTIYFGEGSWLTVV.